The T cell receptor beta chain under discussion was sequenced for a study of blood T cell repertoires in COVID-19. Study information: COVID-19 samples, acute and convalescent, were from the United States, Italy and Spain. PBMCs, B-cell-depleted T cells, or T cells provided the cDNA or gDNA that made up the material.

As handled by the study authors: Amplification with reference gene primers provided the estimates of nucleated cell counts. Profiling relied on immunoSEQ multiplex PCR, and the TCRdb table lists in-frame clones only, not all of them. V and J calls and clone size are those listed in that table; D and trimming were worked out from the DNA. The repertoire holds approximately 130,000 clones, with 65% to 90% as singletons. This CDR3 is 16 amino acids long. The V gene's germline CDR1 is SGHKS and CDR2 YYEKEE (reference sequence). The ends were cut back, 4 bases at V and 3 bases at J, with 14 bases in the middle. This clone was seen more than once but under ten times.

J is TRBJ1-6 and V is TRBV5-5, with a possible D match to TRBD1 (6 bases). The receptor was isolated from a human donor in a cohort sampled during active COVID-19. The specimen sequenced was peripheral blood. Written as DNA, the CDR3 is TGTGCCAGCAGCCTCTACAGGGAGATCTATAATTCACCCCTCCACTTT. Protein: CASSLYREIYNSPLHF.